The 27 T cell receptor beta chains given below trace back to one sample, sequenced in a study of CD8+ T cells in alopecia areata. Documented treatment: oral pan-JAK inhibitor, 5-10 mg twice daily. After isolation, RNA underwent reverse transcription to generate cDNA as the sequencing template. Assay used: immunoSEQ multiplex PCR; TCRdb lists only in-frame clones, some missing. The table records fewer than 250,000 clones, about 60% of them present only once. The sample consisted of CD4+ T cells sorted from blood, taken at week 4, from a patient treated with tofacitinib. These receptors originate from a human donor with alopecia areata.

The chain has TRBV27 and TRBJ2-2; 10 bases are a match to TRBD1. The germline CDR1 and CDR2 sequences are MNHEY and SMNVEV (reference sequence). The CDR3 sequence is 16 residues long. Unmatched junction bases numbered 5, after V lost 3 bases and J lost 4 bases. The CDR3 loop reads CASSFSGQGGTGELFF. Written as DNA, the CDR3 is TGTGCCAGCAGTTTCAGCGGACAGGGGGGCACCGGGGAGCTGTTTTTT.

This clone was recorded a few times. This rearrangement joins TRBV4-1 to TRBJ2-2; no reliable D call. The CDR3 runs 15 residues. Looked up from germline, CDR1 is MGHRA and CDR2 is YSYEKL. V lost 3 bases and J lost 5, with 13 bases in between. The CDR3 sequence: CASSQAFSLTGELFF. CDR3 bases: TGCGCCAGCAGCCAGGCGTTTTCTCTTACCGGGGAGCTGTTTTTT.

This clone has only a few counts. The chain is built from TRBV27 and TRBJ2-1; 13 nucleotides line up with TRBD2. CDR3 length: 16 residues. Germline CDR1 reads MNHEY; CDR2 reads SMNVEV (reference sequence). V was clipped by 2 bases and J by 7 bases; unmatched bases: 5. CDR3 in DNA: TGTGCCAGCAGTTTAAGACTAGCGGGAGGAATAAATGAGCAGTTCTTC. Residues: CASSLRLAGGINEQFF.

This sequence joins TRBV7-3 and TRBJ2-3, with TRBD2 as a possible D gene (6 bases). Looked up from germline, CDR1 is SGHTA and CDR2 is FQGTGA. Trimming stripped 5 bases from V and 3 bases from J, with 12 bases between. This CDR3 spans 14 amino acids. In DNA form, the CDR3 reads TGTGCCAGCAGCCCCCAGGGACTGACAGATACGCAGTATTTT. This sequence encodes CASSPQGLTDTQYF.

This chain joins TRBV4-2 and TRBJ1-3; the D is unclear. The CDR3 contains 11 residues. Germline assignment: CDR1 LGHNA and CDR2 YNFKEQ. Trimming shortened V by 5 bases and J by 7 bases, and 6 bases separated the two germline ends. CDR3 amino acids: CASSTENTIYF. The CDR3 region has the DNA TGTGCCAGCAGCACGGAGAACACCATATATTTT.

The genes are TRBV4-2 and TRBJ2-2; 9 bases align to TRBD2. Germline CDR1 LGHNA, CDR2 YNFKEQ. Trimming removed 4 bases from V and 2 bases from J; junction bases left unmatched: 5. The CDR3 is 16 residues long. In DNA, the CDR3 is TGTGCCAGCAGCCCCCGACTAGCGGTAAACACCGGGGAGCTGTTTTTT. Translated, it gives CASSPRLAVNTGELFF.

V and J are TRBV29-1 and TRBJ2-4, with a tentative D call TRBD2 (5 bases). V was trimmed by 7 bases and J by 0 bases, leaving 10 bases between them. The CDR3 runs 13 residues. Germline CDR1 is SQVTM and CDR2 is ANQGSEA. The CDR3 DNA is TGCAGCGCCGGAGGACTAGCCAAAAACATTCAGTACTTC. It specifies CSAGGLAKNIQYF.

This clone has a handful of counts. This chain uses TRBV7-2 with TRBJ2-3; the D call may be TRBD1 or TRBD2 (6 bases each). V lost 5 bases, J lost 6 bases, and 21 bases lay in between. This CDR3 is 16 amino acids long. Germline lookup yields CDR1 SGHTA and CDR2 FQGNSA. CDR3 nucleotides: TGTGCCAGCAGCGTAGTCGGGCGGAGGGGGGTCGATACGCAGTATTTT. It specifies CASSVVGRRGVDTQYF.

The V and J genes are TRBV1 and TRBJ2-7; the D call TRBD2 from the table was never checked on the DNA. TRBV1 is a listed pseudogene. The CDR3 loop spans 16 amino acids. The CDR3 sequence: CTSSQRRTRGSYEQYF. CDR3 DNA sequence: TGCACCAGCAGCCAACGACGGACTAGAGGGTCCTACGAGCAGTACTTC.

This clone was seen a handful of times. This chain uses TRBV5-4 with TRBJ1-2; 11 nucleotides agree with TRBD1. Germline CDR1 reads SGHNT; CDR2 reads YYREEE (reference sequence). The CDR3 spans 15 residues. V trimming: 2 bases; J trimming: 3 bases; junction bases outside the gene matches: 3. DNA for the CDR3: TGTGCCAGCAGCTTCGGGACAGGGGGATACTATGGCTACACCTTC. Translated, it gives CASSFGTGGYYGYTF. The full variable domain, completed using reference TRBV5-4 and TRBJ1-2, is ETGVTQSPTHLIKTRGQQVTLRCSSQSGHNTVSWYQQALGQGPQFIFQYYREEENGRGNFPPRFSGLQFPNYSSELNVNALELDDSALYLCASSFGTGGYYGYTFGSGTRLTVV.

The sample holds a few counts of this clone. The J gene is TRBJ2-4, the V gene TRBV25-1, with TRBD1 matching 9 bases. J lost 7 bases, V lost 2 bases, and 9 bases had no gene match. There are 16 residues in the CDR3. The germline V gene has CDR1 MGHDK and CDR2 SYGVNS. The CDR3 DNA follows: TGTGCCAGCAGTGAAAGCTTGGTTGGACAGGGGAACATTCAGTACTTC. The encoded protein is CASSESLVGQGNIQYF.

The V and J genes are TRBV19 and TRBJ2-1; the D gene is possibly TRBD2 (5 bases). The CDR3 has 15 residues. CDR1 and CDR2 from the germline V gene are LNHDA and SQIVND (reference sequence). Trimming took off 7 bases at V and 3 bases at J, with 16 bases between the two ends. The CDR3 spells CASTVGLRYYNEQFF. Written as DNA, the CDR3 is TGTGCCAGTACCGTAGGACTGAGGTACTACAATGAGCAGTTCTTC.

The chain joins TRBV30 to TRBJ2-5; TRBD1 agrees at 7 bases. V shed 1 base and J 4 bases; nucleotides not matched to a gene: 6. CDR1 and CDR2 (germline): GTSNPN, SVGIG (reference sequence). The CDR3 extends over 14 amino acids. The CDR3 is CAWSDRTGVETQYF. The CDR3 DNA reads TGTGCCTGGAGTGACCGTACAGGGGTAGAGACCCAGTACTTC.

The rearrangement joins TRBV28 to TRBJ1-1; tentative D call: TRBD1 (6 bases). With 2 bases removed from V and 8 bases from J, the gap between germline ends came to 15 bases. The CDR3 loop spans 14 amino acids. Germline-derived CDR1 and CDR2 are MDHEN and SYDVKM. In DNA form, the CDR3 reads TGTGCCAGCAGTTTAGTAGCAGGGGAAAGAGAAGCTTTCTTT. Its protein is CASSLVAGEREAFF. The full variable domain, completed using reference TRBV28 and TRBJ1-1, is DVKVTQSSRYLVKRTGEKVFLECVQDMDHENMFWYRQDPGLGLRLIYFSYDVKMKEKGDIPEGYSVSREKKERFSLILESASTNQTSMYLCASSLVAGEREAFFGQGTRLTVV.

This clone appeared a single time. The chain is built from TRBV15 and TRBJ1-1, with D unresolved. Per the germline V gene, CDR1 is LNHNV and CDR2 is YYDKDF (reference sequence). V was shortened by 4 bases and J by 0 bases, with 3 bases between the two germline ends. The CDR3 length is 12 residues. Here the CDR3 reads CATSTVNTEAFF. The CDR3 nucleotides are TGTGCCACCAGCACGGTGAACACTGAAGCTTTCTTT.

The V call is TRBV15, the J call TRBJ2-2; TRBD2 might be the D (6 bases). Germline V gene lookup returns CDR1 LNHNV and CDR2 YYDKDF (reference sequence). This CDR3 is 16 amino acids long. V was shortened by 1 base and J by 0 bases, with 9 bases between the two germline ends. In DNA, the CDR3 is TGTGCCACCAGCAGAGTGCGGGGCTCGAACACCGGGGAGCTGTTTTTT. Protein: CATSRVRGSNTGELFF. Variable domain in full (rest from reference TRBV15 and TRBJ2-2): DAMVIQNPRYQVTQFGKPVTLSCSQTLNHNVMYWYQQKSSQAPKLLFHYYDKDFNNEADTPDNFQSRRPNTSFCFLDIRSPGLGDTAMYLCATSRVRGSNTGELFFGEGSRLTVL.

With regard to this clone: Other DNA sequences in the sample encode the same CDR3. The chain recombines TRBV30 with TRBJ2-7; 7 nucleotides line up with TRBD1. In germline, CDR1 is GTSNPN, CDR2 SVGIG (reference sequence). The trim removed 2 bases at V and 4 bases at J, leaving 2 bases unmatched. The CDR3 consists of 12 residues. The CDR3 region is CAWSLDRYEQYF. The CDR3 nucleotides are TGTGCCTGGAGTCTGGACAGGTACGAGCAGTACTTC.

This clone has just a few counts. Other DNA sequences of this sample code for an identical CDR3. The rearrangement links TRBV5-1 to TRBJ2-7; no firm D call. The ends were cut back, 0 bases at V and 4 bases at J, with 5 bases in the middle. This CDR3 contains 12 residues. Germline V CDR1 and CDR2: SGHRS, YFSETQ. CDR3 DNA: TGCGCCAGCAGCTTGGACGGATACGAGCAGTACTTC. It encodes CASSLDGYEQYF.

DNA for the CDR3: TGCGCCAGCAGGCAAATGAACACTGAAGCTTTCTTT. Translated: CASRQMNTEAFF. The chain recombines TRBV5-1 with TRBJ1-1, with unresolved D. Germline V gene lookup returns CDR1 SGHRS and CDR2 YFSETQ. The V end lost 5 bases, the J end lost 0 bases, and 5 bases lay between the germline ends. CDR3 size: 12 residues. Full variable domain (rest looked up from reference TRBV5-1 and TRBJ1-1): KAGVTQTPRYLIKTRGQQVTLSCSPISGHRSVSWYQQTPGQGLQFLFEYFSETQRNKGNFPGRFSGRQFSNSRSEMNVSTLELGDSALYLCASRQMNTEAFFGQGTRLTVV.

This clone was seen only a few times. The J gene is TRBJ2-1, the V gene TRBV10-3, with 7 bases that match TRBD1. CDR1 ENHRY and CDR2 SYGVKD come from the germline V gene. The CDR3 has 14 residues. V lost 10 bases, J lost 0 bases, and 6 bases stayed unmatched. The CDR3 DNA is TGTGCCACAACAGGGGAGAGCTCCTACAATGAGCAGTTCTTC. Its translation is CATTGESSYNEQFF.

V usage is TRBV18 and J usage is TRBJ2-7; D is perhaps TRBD2 (5 bases). This CDR3 spans 13 amino acids. Between the trimmed V and J ends, which lost 3 bases and 7 bases, there was a span of 13 bases. Germline CDR1 reads KGHSH; CDR2 reads LQKENI. The CDR3 reads CASSPPPGLEQYF. In DNA, the CDR3 is TGTGCCAGCTCACCGCCCCCGGGGTTGGAGCAGTACTTC. The whole variable domain, filled in from reference TRBV18 and TRBJ2-7, reads NAGVMQNPRHLVRRRGQEARLRCSPMKGHSHVYWYRQLPEEGLKFMVYLQKENIIDESGMPKERFSAEFPKEGPSILRIQQVVRGDSAAYFCASSPPPGLEQYFGPGTRLTVT.

This sequence joins TRBV29-1 and TRBJ1-2; D perhaps matches TRBD1 (5 bases). There are 13 residues in the CDR3. The V gene lost 6 bases and the J gene lost 4 bases, with 15 bases spanning the gap. The V gene's germline CDR1 is SQVTM and CDR2 ANQGSEA. This CDR3 reads CSVRDGEAYGYTF. In nucleotides, the CDR3 is TGCAGCGTAAGGGACGGAGAGGCCTATGGCTACACCTTC.

This rearrangement joins TRBV9 to TRBJ2-2, with D unresolved. The CDR3 is 14 amino acids. Germline V gene lookup returns CDR1 SGDLS and CDR2 YYNGEE. V was pared by 0 bases and J by 0 bases, with 3 bases between. CDR3 residues: CASSVDPNTGELFF. CDR3 in DNA: TGTGCCAGCAGCGTAGACCCGAACACCGGGGAGCTGTTTTTT.

V is TRBV9 and J is TRBJ2-2; 10 nucleotides agree with TRBD2. Germline trimming cut 4 bases from V and 0 bases from J; bases unmatched to any gene: 12. There are 19 residues in the CDR3. The germline V gene has CDR1 SGDLS and CDR2 YYNGEE. CDR3 in amino acids: CASSPQFRLAGANTGELFF. DNA for the CDR3: TGTGCCAGCAGCCCTCAATTTCGGCTAGCGGGGGCGAACACCGGGGAGCTGTTTTTT.

DNA of the CDR3: TGCAGCGTCGCCGGGACAGGGGGCGTTGGAGGTGAAAAACTGTTTTTT. Protein sequence: CSVAGTGGVGGEKLFF. This chain uses TRBV29-1 with TRBJ1-4; 12 bases are a match to TRBD1. Germline V gene lookup returns CDR1 SQVTM and CDR2 ANQGSEA. The CDR3 sequence is 16 residues long. Trimming removed 6 bases from V and 7 bases from J; junction bases left unmatched: 12.

The chain couples TRBV11-2 to TRBJ2-3, with D possibly being TRBD1 or TRBD2 (6 bases each). The CDR3 contains 15 residues. Looked up from germline, CDR1 is SGHAT and CDR2 is FQNNGV. V was trimmed by 5 bases and J by 6 bases, leaving 18 bases between them. The CDR3 DNA sequence: TGTGCCAGCAGCCTAACGGGGGCGGAAGTGGATACGCAGTATTTT. This codes for CASSLTGAEVDTQYF.

The rearrangement links TRBV7-9 to TRBJ1-2; tentative D call: TRBD1 (5 bases). Germline V gene sequence: CDR1 SEHNR, CDR2 FQNEAQ (reference sequence). The CDR3 covers 16 residues. Trimming pared 5 bases from V and 8 bases from J, leaving 24 bases between. CDR3 bases: TGTGCCAGCAGCAAATCAGGGTCCAGCACTTCGGGCGGCTACACCTTC. The encoded protein is CASSKSGSSTSGGYTF.